These T cell receptor beta chains were read from a single sample in a study of human versus mouse CDR3 diversity and MHC coevolution. The data were produced by immunoSEQ multiplex PCR, yet TCRdb's version contains in-frame clones alone and is incomplete. The sample records about 83,000 clones, roughly 90% being singletons. Sequences were obtained from naive CD4+ T cells from blood. These receptors were obtained from a person between 25 and 69 years old in good health. Each CDR3 is given with its conserved first and last residue. Fields, in order: V gene, clone size, CDR3 length, J gene, D gene, CDR3 DNA, CDR3 protein. The D gene is left open where the match is weak. The listing skips clone size in some rows; elsewhere it reads once, few, many or a size class.

TRBV27	-	16	TRBJ1-1	-	TGTGCCAGCAGTCCAAATACAGGGAATGTCTACACTGAAGCTTTCTTT	CASSPNTGNVYTEAFF
TRBV5-1	-	15	TRBJ2-5	TRBD1	TGCGCCAGCAGCTCGGGACAGCTCCGACAAGAGACCCAGTACTTC	CASSSGQLRQETQYF
TRBV30	once	13	TRBJ2-5	TRBD1	TGTGCCTGGAGGCGACAGGGGCAAGAGACCCAGTACTTC	CAWRRQGQETQYF
TRBV6-5	-	13	TRBJ1-1	-	TGTGCCAGCAGCCTCCAGGGGAACACTGAAGCTTTCTTT	CASSLQGNTEAFF
TRBV19	-	14	TRBJ2-2	-	TGTGCCAGTAGTATAGTTTCATACACCGGGGAGCTGTTTTTT	CASSIVSYTGELFF
TRBV23-1	-	14	TRBJ2-1	TRBD2	TGCGCCAGCAGCCTTAGCGGGATTTCTAGTGAGCAGTTCTTC	CASSLSGISSEQFF
TRBV11-2	-	18	TRBJ1-2	TRBD1	TGTGCCAGCAGCTTAGGGATCTCGGTCACAGGGGGAAACTATGGCTACACCTTC	CASSLGISVTGGNYGYTF
TRBV19	-	14	TRBJ1-5	-	TGTGCCAGTAGTACCCTCGGACAGTATCAGCCCCAGCATTTT	CASSTLGQYQPQHF
TRBV6-5	once	14	TRBJ2-7	-	TGTGCCAGCAGGCCCGGACTGGCCCGGCACGAGCAGTACTTC	CASRPGLARHEQYF
TRBV5-1	-	16	TRBJ2-5	TRBD1	TGCGCCAGCAGCCTTACTACGACAGGGGCCCAAGAGACCCAGTACTTC	CASSLTTTGAQETQYF
TRBV30	-	16	TRBJ1-1	TRBD1	TGTGCCTGGAGTGCGGGACAGAATTATATGAACACTGAAGCTTTCTTT	CAWSAGQNYMNTEAFF
TRBV5-1	once	16	TRBJ2-5	-	TGCGCCAGCAGCTTGGAGAGGGGGACGGCCCAAGAGACCCAGTACTTC	CASSLERGTAQETQYF
TRBV27	-	14	TRBJ1-1	-	TGTGCCAGCAGTGCTCACAGAGTGAACACTGAAGCTTTCTTT	CASSAHRVNTEAFF
TRBV28	-	12	TRBJ1-1	-	TGTGCCAGTTATGGACACGCCGCGGAGGCTTTCTTT	CASYGHAAEAFF
TRBV27	-	14	TRBJ2-7	TRBD2	TGTGCCAGCAGCCTAGCAAGCGGGGGTTCCGAGCAGTACTTC	CASSLASGGSEQYF
TRBV6-5	-	16	TRBJ1-1	TRBD1	TGTGCCAGCAGTTACTCCGGGACAGGGGGTCGCACTGAAGCTTTCTTT	CASSYSGTGGRTEAFF
TRBV18	-	14	TRBJ2-7	TRBD1	TGTGCCAGCTCACCACCGGCCAGGGGGCGCGAGCAGTACTTC	CASSPPARGREQYF
TRBV4-1	-	17	TRBJ2-5	TRBD2	TGCGCCAGCAGCCAAGCCTCTCCGGGACTAGCAAGAGAGACCCAGTACTTC	CASSQASPGLARETQYF
TRBV5-1	-	14	TRBJ2-7	TRBD1	TGCGCCAGCAGCCCTGGACAGGGCTCCTACGAGCAGTACTTC	CASSPGQGSYEQYF
TRBV6-5	-	14	TRBJ2-7	-	TGTGCCAGCAGTTACTATATATGGCCCTACGAGCAGTACTTC	CASSYYIWPYEQYF
TRBV21-1	-	20	TRBJ2-7	-	TGTGCCAGCAGCTCACCTGGCGGGACAGGGGAATTTAGTGGCCCGTACGAGCAGTACTTC	CASSSPGGTGEFSGPYEQYF
TRBV18	-	16	TRBJ2-3	-	TGTGCCAGCTCGCCCGGCACAGGGCGAGGGACAGATACGCAGTATTTT	CASSPGTGRGTDTQYF
TRBV28	-	15	TRBJ1-2	TRBD1	TGTGCCAGCAGTTTGTCGGGACAGGGGTTTTATGGCTACACCTTC	CASSLSGQGFYGYTF
TRBV4-1	-	15	TRBJ2-7	-	TGCGCCAGCAGCCAGTCCCCGACGGGCGGGTACGAGCAGTACTTC	CASSQSPTGGYEQYF
TRBV14	few	15	TRBJ1-2	-	TGTGCCAGCAGCCGGAGTCGGGGGTGGGGCTATGGCTACACCTTC	CASSRSRGWGYGYTF
TRBV14	-	17	TRBJ2-1	TRBD2	TGTGCCAGCAGCCAAGCCTCTCCCGGACTAGCGTCGCATGAGCAGTTCTTC	CASSQASPGLASHEQFF
TRBV28	-	15	TRBJ1-2	TRBD1	TGTGCCAGCAGTTTCTGGGACAGGGCTAACTATGGCTACACCTTC	CASSFWDRANYGYTF
TRBV30	once	12	TRBJ2-5	TRBD1	TGTGTCTGGAGTGACAGGGAAGAGACCCAGTACTTC	CVWSDREETQYF
TRBV7-8	-	16	TRBJ1-4	-	TGTGCCAGCAGCCCAGGGGTCGCCGAATTTAATGAAAAACTGTTTTTT	CASSPGVAEFNEKLFF
TRBV5-5	-	13	TRBJ1-1	-	TGTGCCAGCAGCTTGGTAGGGGTAACTGAAGCTTTCTTT	CASSLVGVTEAFF
TRBV10-3	-	15	TRBJ1-1	TRBD1	TGTGCCATCAGTGACCGGGACAGGGGGGTGATCGAAGCTTTCTTT	CAISDRDRGVIEAFF
TRBV5-1	-	12	TRBJ2-1	TRBD1	TGCGCCAGCAGCTTGACAGGGGTCGAGCAGTTCTTC	CASSLTGVEQFF
TRBV30	-	15	TRBJ2-7	TRBD2	TGTGCCTGGAGTGTACGTGGTAGCGGGGGGCGCGAGCAGTACTTC	CAWSVRGSGGREQYF
TRBV10-3	-	15	TRBJ2-3	TRBD2	TGTGCCACGACTAGCGGGGGGGCATGGACAGATACGCAGTATTTT	CATTSGGAWTDTQYF
TRBV18	-	14	TRBJ1-1	-	TGTGCCAGCTCACCAGGTGCAGGGGTCACTGAAGCTTTCTTT	CASSPGAGVTEAFF
TRBV5-1	-	14	TRBJ2-5	TRBD2	TGCGCCAGCAGCTTGGAAGGGAGGGAAGAGACCCAGTACTTC	CASSLEGREETQYF
TRBV10-3	few	13	TRBJ2-3	TRBD1	TGTGCCGCCGGGACAGGAGCCACAGATACGCAGTATTTT	CAAGTGATDTQYF
TRBV7-9	-	13	TRBJ1-3	TRBD1	TGTGCCACTGGGACAGGCTCTGGAAACACCATATATTTT	CATGTGSGNTIYF
TRBV2	once	13	TRBJ2-7	TRBD2	TGTGCCAGCAGTGACGGGACTAGTTACGAGCAGTACTTC	CASSDGTSYEQYF
TRBV4-1	-	13	TRBJ1-1	-	TGCGCCAGCAGCCAACCTTCACGGACTGAAGCTTTCTTT	CASSQPSRTEAFF
TRBV7-3	-	16	TRBJ2-7	TRBD2	TGTGCCAGCAGCTTAAGGGTAGCGGGGGCCCCTTGGGAGCAGTACTTC	CASSLRVAGAPWEQYF
TRBV9	-	14	TRBJ2-7	-	TGTGCCAGCAGCGTAGTGGTCAGTCACTACGAGCAGTACTTC	CASSVVVSHYEQYF
TRBV11-2	-	13	TRBJ2-4	-	TGTGCCAGCAGCCTAACAGGGTGGAACATTCAGTACTTC	CASSLTGWNIQYF
TRBV4-1	-	15	TRBJ1-6	TRBD1	TGCGCCAGCAGCCAGTGGACAGGGGATAATTCACCCCTCCACTTT	CASSQWTGDNSPLHF
TRBV5-1	-	15	TRBJ2-7	TRBD2	TGCGCCAGCAGCCCGAGGGAGGGTGGTTCATACGAGCAGTACTTC	CASSPREGGSYEQYF
TRBV7-9	-	16	TRBJ2-3	TRBD1	TGTGCCAGCAGCTTAGCTCCGGCAGGGGGCGCGAATACGCAGTATTTT	CASSLAPAGGANTQYF
TRBV5-1	-	14	TRBJ1-1	-	TGCGCCAGCAGCCCCGGACAGTTTTACACTGAAGCTTTCTTT	CASSPGQFYTEAFF
TRBV7-9	-	15	TRBJ1-1	TRBD1	TGTGCCAGCAGCCGGTGGGACAGAGCACTGCCTGAAGCTTTCTTT	CASSRWDRALPEAFF
TRBV2	-	15	TRBJ2-1	TRBD1	TGTGCCAGCAGCAAAGGACAGGTCTTAAGGGATGAGCAGTTCTTC	CASSKGQVLRDEQFF